Listed below are T cell receptor beta chains from one sample, sequenced in a study of cytomegalovirus exposure and HLA in healthy donors. Repertoires were generated with immunoSEQ multiplex PCR, while TCRdb's copy carries only in-frame clones and drops some. The data contain 130,000 to 150,000 clones, about 78% of them seen just once; the ten biggest clones take up 3.9%. The sample comprised PBMCs. The receptors were sampled from a man between 18 and 35 years old in good health and CMV-seronegative. Each CDR3 is given with its conserved first and last residue. The order of the fields is V gene, J gene, clone size, D gene, CDR3 protein, CDR3 DNA. D genes are given only for firm matches. Size is stated for part of the rows, as once, few or many counts, or as a class when the clone is expanded.

>TRBV2|TRBJ2-1|few|TRBD1
CASISRGYNEQFF
TGTGCCAGCATATCCAGGGGGTACAATGAGCAGTTCTTC
>TRBV6-1|TRBJ2-7|NA|TRBD1
CASSDPGTGASF
TGTGCCAGCAGTGACCCCGGGACAGGGGCAAGCTTC
>TRBV7-3|TRBJ2-7|few|NA
CASSLMGGLAYEQYF
TGTGCCAGCAGCTTAATGGGAGGTTTGGCCTACGAGCAGTACTTC
>TRBV15|TRBJ1-4|NA|TRBD1
CATSPEGSGGREKLFF
TGTGCCACCAGTCCCGAGGGGTCAGGGGGCCGTGAAAAACTGTTTTTT
>TRBV10-3|TRBJ2-2|few|TRBD2
CAIGGGGDTGELFF
TGTGCCATCGGAGGCGGGGGGGATACCGGGGAGCTGTTTTTT
>TRBV7-9|TRBJ1-2|NA|TRBD1
CAGHRGTVGGYTF
TGTGCCGGACACAGGGGAACTGTAGGTGGCTACACCTTC
>TRBV7-9|TRBJ2-2|NA|NA
CASSSVARTERTGELFF
TGTGCCAGCAGCTCGGTGGCGCGGACAGAAAGGACCGGGGAGCTGTTTTTT
>TRBV4-1|TRBJ2-2|once|TRBD2
CASSQDRASGRAGELFF
TGCGCCAGCAGCCAAGATCGGGCTAGCGGGAGAGCCGGGGAGCTGTTTTTT
>TRBV18|TRBJ1-1|NA|NA
CASSPPWNTEAFF
TGTGCCAGCTCACCCCCATGGAACACTGAAGCTTTCTTT
>TRBV29-1|TRBJ2-1|NA|TRBD1
CSVGQGTNEQFF
TGCAGCGTGGGACAGGGTACCAATGAGCAGTTCTTC
>TRBV13|TRBJ1-1|few|NA
CASSLGWDMAAFF
TGTGCCAGCAGCTTAGGGTGGGACATGGCAGCTTTCTTT
>TRBV5-6|TRBJ1-1|NA|NA
CASSLVTGNTEAFF
TGTGCCAGCAGCTTGGTAACGGGGAACACTGAAGCTTTCTTT
>TRBV21-1|TRBJ2-7|few|NA
CASSPSPLAGGPDEQYF
TGTGCCAGCAGTCCAAGCCCACTAGCGGGAGGGCCCGACGAGCAGTACTTC
>TRBV18|TRBJ2-7|NA|NA
CASSPGQGLMGEQYF
TGTGCCAGCTCACCAGGCCAGGGTTTGATGGGCGAGCAGTACTTC
>TRBV5-5|TRBJ2-5|NA|NA
CASSLVGVGQETQYF
TGTGCCAGCAGCTTGGTCGGGGTTGGGCAAGAGACCCAGTACTTC
>TRBV7-2|TRBJ2-7|once|NA
CASSLHSSYEQYF
TGTGCCAGCAGCTTACACAGTTCCTACGAGCAGTACTTC
>TRBV15|TRBJ1-5|NA|TRBD1
CATSREGDRGSPQHF
TGTGCCACCAGCAGAGAAGGGGACAGGGGATCGCCCCAGCATTTT
>TRBV12-5|TRBJ1-1|NA|TRBD1
CASGWGTGKLTEAFF
TGTGCTAGTGGCTGGGGGACAGGGAAGTTGACTGAAGCTTTCTTT
>TRBV14|TRBJ2-3|NA|NA
CASSQDPVFKDTQYF
TGTGCCAGCAGCCAAGATCCGGTATTTAAAGATACGCAGTATTTT
>TRBV5-6|TRBJ2-2|NA|TRBD2
CASSPNKLAGLNTGELFF
TGTGCCAGCAGCCCGAATAAACTAGCGGGGCTCAACACCGGGGAGCTGTTTTTT
>TRBV6-1|TRBJ1-5|NA|TRBD1
CASSEVRTGIGQPQHF
TGTGCCAGCAGTGAAGTAAGGACAGGGATAGGTCAGCCCCAGCATTTT
>TRBV11-3|TRBJ1-2|NA|NA
CASSLARGGGYTF
TGTGCCAGCAGCTTAGCCAGGGGCGGTGGCTACACCTTC
>TRBV6-5|TRBJ2-7|NA|TRBD1
CASSDRANEQYF
TGTGCCAGCAGTGACAGGGCTAACGAGCAGTACTTC
>TRBV6-1|TRBJ2-7|NA|TRBD1
CASSGKRRDRVAGEQYF
TGTGCCAGCAGTGGCAAAAGGAGGGACAGGGTAGCCGGCGAGCAGTACTTC
>TRBV30|TRBJ2-7|NA|NA
CAWSVLRGEQYF
TGTGCCTGGAGTGTGCTGAGAGGGGAGCAGTACTTC
>TRBV6-5|TRBJ1-5|NA|NA
CASSSTGGGKPQHF
TGTGCCAGCAGTTCTACCGGTGGCGGTAAGCCCCAGCATTTT
>TRBV30|TRBJ2-2|NA|TRBD1
CAWSVKGARGELFF
TGTGCCTGGAGTGTCAAGGGGGCGCGCGGGGAGCTGTTTTTT
>TRBV5-4|TRBJ2-3|NA|NA
CASSLDAGPRNTQYF
TGTGCCAGCAGCTTGGACGCGGGACCCCGAAATACGCAGTATTTT
>TRBV30|TRBJ2-7|NA|TRBD2
CAWSVRGGAYEQYF
TGTGCCTGGAGTGTACGGGGGGGGGCCTACGAGCAGTACTTC
>TRBV11-2|TRBJ1-2|NA|NA
CASSLAGNNYGYTF
TGTGCCAGCAGCTTAGCGGGGAACAACTATGGCTACACCTTC
>TRBV6-6|TRBJ2-1|NA|NA
CASSYGGSPYNEQFF
TGTGCCAGCAGTTATGGGGGGTCCCCCTACAATGAGCAGTTCTTC
>TRBV11-3|TRBJ2-1|NA|NA
CASSPPVSYNEQFF
TGTGCCAGCAGCCCTCCAGTGTCCTACAATGAGCAGTTCTTC